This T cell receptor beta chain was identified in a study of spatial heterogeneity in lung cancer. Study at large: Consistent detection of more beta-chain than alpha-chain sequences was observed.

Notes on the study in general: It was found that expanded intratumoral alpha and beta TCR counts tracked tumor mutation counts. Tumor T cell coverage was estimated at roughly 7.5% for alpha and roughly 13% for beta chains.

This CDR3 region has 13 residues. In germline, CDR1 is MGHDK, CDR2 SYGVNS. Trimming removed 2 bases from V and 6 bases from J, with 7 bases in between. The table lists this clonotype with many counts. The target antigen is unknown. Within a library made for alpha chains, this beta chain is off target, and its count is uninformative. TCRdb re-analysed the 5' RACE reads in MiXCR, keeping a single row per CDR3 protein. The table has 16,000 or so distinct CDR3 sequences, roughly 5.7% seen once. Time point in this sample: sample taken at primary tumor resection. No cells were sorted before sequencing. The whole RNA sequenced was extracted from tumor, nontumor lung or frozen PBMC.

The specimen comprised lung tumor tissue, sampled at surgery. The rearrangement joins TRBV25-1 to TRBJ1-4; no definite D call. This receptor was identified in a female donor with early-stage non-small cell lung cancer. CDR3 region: CASSEDGYEKLFF. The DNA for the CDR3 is TGTGCCAGCAGTGAAGACGGATATGAAAAACTGTTTTTT.